The 12 T cell receptor beta chains below were found in one sample sequenced in a study of T cell responses to AZD1222 COVID-19 vaccine. The repertoire was sequenced with immunoSEQ multiplex PCR; TCRdb's copy has only in-frame clones and lacks some. The sample consists of around 97,000 clones, roughly 88% of them appearing once. The sequencing here drew on peripheral blood, taken on day 0 of AZD1222 vaccination. The source of these receptors is an adult in good health.

The chain joins TRBV13 to TRBJ1-1, with D unresolved. Trimming pared 2 bases from V and 0 bases from J, leaving 4 bases between. Germline loops: CDR1 PRHDT, CDR2 FYEKMQ (reference sequence). The CDR3 spans 13 residues. The CDR3 DNA reads as TGTGCCAGCAGCTTAAGGGTGAACACTGAAGCTTTCTTT. Translation gives CASSLRVNTEAFF. The whole variable domain, filled in from reference TRBV13 and TRBJ1-1, reads AAGVIQSPRHLIKEKRETATLKCYPIPRHDTVYWYQQGPGQDPQFLISFYEKMQSDKGSIPDRFSAQQFSDYHSELNMSSLELGDSALYFCASSLRVNTEAFFGQGTRLTVV.

V and J are TRBV6-5 and TRBJ2-3, with 7 nucleotides matching TRBD1. The ends lost 6 bases at V and 12 bases at J; junction bases unmatched: 6. CDR3 size: 11 residues. Germline V gene sequence: CDR1 MNHEY, CDR2 SVGAGI. The CDR3: CASRTGTEQYF. The DNA of the CDR3 is TGTGCCAGCAGGACCGGGACAGAACAGTATTTT.

The V call is TRBV4-1, the J call TRBJ1-2, with no clear D. The length of the CDR3 is 17 residues. V was shortened by 0 bases and J by 8 bases, with 22 bases between the two germline ends. The V gene's germline CDR1 is MGHRA and CDR2 YSYEKL. The CDR3 is CASSQDESATRIGGYTF. For the CDR3, the DNA is TGCGCCAGCAGCCAAGATGAATCCGCGACGAGAATTGGAGGCTACACCTTC.

The rearrangement joins TRBV20-1 to TRBJ2-5; D is uncertain. V was shortened by 7 bases and J by 7 bases, with 13 bases between the two germline ends. CDR3 size: 11 residues. The V gene's germline CDR1 is DFQATT and CDR2 SNEGSKA (reference sequence). In DNA form, the CDR3 reads TGCAGTGGCGGCGGATCCCGGACCCAGTACTTC. Translation: CSGGGSRTQYF.

Here the CDR3 reads CASSPVGHRYYEQYF. In nucleotides, the CDR3 is TGTGCCAGCAGCCCAGTCGGACACCGGTACTACGAGCAGTACTTC. This chain connects TRBV7-9 to TRBJ2-7; weak D call: TRBD1 (5 bases). Germline loops: CDR1 SEHNR, CDR2 FQNEAQ (reference sequence). The CDR3 runs 15 residues. Trimming removed 5 bases at V and 3 bases at J, with 17 bases between.

DNA for the CDR3: TGTGCCAGCAGCCTCGGACAGGGGGCTACTGAAGCTTTCTTT. This gives the protein CASSLGQGATEAFF. This sequence joins TRBV7-9 and TRBJ1-1; 11 bases line up with TRBD1. This CDR3 spans 14 amino acids. The germline gives CDR1 SEHNR, CDR2 FQNEAQ (reference sequence). J gave up 5 bases and V 5 bases, and 4 bases lay outside the gene matches.

The chain carries TRBV3-1 (or the pseudogene TRBV3-2) and TRBJ1-2, with TRBD1 matching over 7 bases. The CDR3 totals 15 residues. V gave up 4 bases and J gave up 7 bases; unmatched junction bases: 12. CDR1 and CDR2 (germline): LGHDT, YNNKEL (reference sequence). This chain's CDR3 is CASSLPDLRQGGYTF. The DNA for the CDR3 is TGTGCCAGCAGCCTCCCAGACCTCCGACAGGGTGGCTACACCTTC.

The chain combines TRBV27 with TRBJ1-5; 9 bases line up with TRBD1. The CDR3 sequence is 16 residues long. CDR1 and CDR2 (germline): MNHEY, SMNVEV (reference sequence). Trimming cost V 5 bases and J 4 bases; bases outside gene matches: 9. CDR3 DNA sequence: TGTGCCAGCAGTGCACGCGGGACAGGGTTTAATCAGCCCCAGCATTTT. It yields the protein CASSARGTGFNQPQHF.

The chain has TRBV5-6 and TRBJ2-1; 10 positions match TRBD2. Germline V CDR1 and CDR2: SGHDT, YYEEEE. V lost 0 bases and J lost 0; bases outside the gene matches: 6. The CDR3 sequence is 18 residues long. The CDR3 coding sequence is TGTGCCAGCAGCTTGGGCGGACTAGCGGCAATCTCCTACAATGAGCAGTTCTTC. Amino acids: CASSLGGLAAISYNEQFF.

This clone has only one observation. This chain uses TRBV19 with TRBJ1-1, with D perhaps TRBD1 (6 bases). V lost 5 bases to trimming and J lost 7 bases, with 11 bases between them. This CDR3 contains 12 residues. CDR1 is LNHDA, CDR2 SQIVND, per germline (reference sequence). The CDR3 region has the DNA TGTGCCAGTAGTTTCCAACAGGGTGAAGCTTTCTTT. Translating it yields CASSFQQGEAFF.

This clone was counted a single time. This sequence joins TRBV7-3 and TRBJ1-6; D is ambiguous. The CDR3 extends over 17 amino acids. Germline lookup yields CDR1 SGHTA and CDR2 FQGTGA. The V end was cut by 0 bases, the J end by 6 bases, with 15 bases between. Written as DNA, the CDR3 is TGTGCCAGCAGCTTAACTAGCCTCTGGCGGAGTAATTCACCCCTCCACTTT. It specifies CASSLTSLWRSNSPLHF.

The chain recombines TRBV27 with TRBJ2-7; 10 nucleotides line up with TRBD1. CDR3 length: 12 amino acids. J was trimmed by 6 bases and V by 5 bases; bases with no gene match: 1. CDR1 MNHEY and CDR2 SMNVEV come from the germline V gene (reference sequence). CDR3 amino acids: CASSRTGGEQYF. The DNA of the CDR3 is TGTGCCAGCAGTCGGACAGGGGGCGAGCAGTACTTC.